The clone carrying this T cell receptor beta chain was recorded once. What it recognizes is unknown. With 60 Vbeta and 13 Jbeta primers, the PCR was carried out. TCRdb's copy holds only in-frame clones and misses some; the assay was immunoSEQ multiplex PCR. The table has approximately 290,000 clones, roughly 80% seen once; the top ten hold about 0.28%. This entry is derived from a study of cytomegalovirus exposure and HLA in healthy donors. Regarding the study as a whole: A later analysis linked a missense variant in DCLRE1C to the trimming of TCR beta V and J genes. Reportedly, HLA-A and HLA-B alleles of most subjects were accurately predicted from TCR beta.

The receptor was derived from a girl aged 2 to 10 in good health and CMV-seronegative. Sequencing used PBMCs.

CDR3 DNA: TGTGCCAGTAAGACTGACGCCTCTGGGGCCAACGTCCTGACTTTC. Its protein product is CASKTDASGANVLTF. The genes are TRBV19 and TRBJ2-6; no firm D call. The CDR3 contains 15 residues. Trimming took 7 bases from V and 0 from J, leaving 10 bases between them. Germline assignment: CDR1 LNHDA and CDR2 SQIVND (reference sequence).